This T cell receptor (beta chain) comes out of a study of blood T cell repertoires in COVID-19. Across the whole study: COVID-19 samples collected from the United States, Italy and Spain covered acute and convalescent phases. In each case, the material was cDNA or gDNA derived from T cells, B-cell-depleted T cells, or PBMCs.

This CDR3 is built from 15 residues. Germline values: CDR1 LNHDA, CDR2 SQIVND (reference sequence). J was trimmed by 7 bases and V by 2 bases; bases with no gene match: 9. Method: immunoSEQ multiplex PCR; TCRdb's copy keeps in-frame clones and lacks some. The table shows some 150,000 clones, with about 86% occurring only once. The sample taken for sequencing was peripheral blood. V gene TRBV19 combines with J gene TRBJ1-2; TRBD1 aligns across 8 bases. This receptor was identified in a human donor with acute or convalescent COVID-19. The donor label of this sample is uncertain. CDR3 DNA: TGTGCCAGTAGTATACCCGGACAGGGTATAGGTGGCTACACCTTC. Amino acid sequence: CASSIPGQGIGGYTF.